The entry below gives a single T cell receptor (beta chain) sequence along with its context. Its antigen is as yet unknown. The sample's treatment: oral pan-JAK inhibitor, 5-10 mg twice daily. Extraction of RNA preceded its reverse transcription into cDNA, which served as the sequencing template. Sequenced by immunoSEQ multiplex PCR; TCRdb stores in-frame clones only, minus some. The sample lists roughly 110,000 clones, around 83% seen once, with under 25% in the top ten. These data belong to a study of CD8+ T cells in alopecia areata. Across the whole study: Affected scalp percentage gauged treated patients' severity.

With 2 bases clipped from V and 2 bases from J, the junction kept 3 bases outside the gene matches. Germline CDR1 reads MNHEY; CDR2 reads SMNVEV (reference sequence). The CDR3 runs to 14 residues. Regarding the study as a whole: On tofacitinib, scalp and blood still held many of the expanded lesional clones. With just one nonresponder, it is still uncertain whether baseline CD8+ expansion relates to response. Tofacitinib yielded significantly lower scalp clonality and fewer expanded CD8+ clones among the top 100.

The J gene is TRBJ2-7, the V gene TRBV27, with 7 bases aligning to TRBD2. This receptor was identified in a human donor with alopecia areata. Here the sequenced sample was CD8+ T cells sorted from blood, taken at week 24, from a patient treated with tofacitinib. In DNA, the CDR3 is TGTGCCAGCAGTTTAGCGGGGGTACCCTACGAGCAGTACTTC. It translates to CASSLAGVPYEQYF.